This T cell receptor (beta chain) was observed in a study of T cells in Graves' hyperthyroidism and ophthalmopathy. Study-wide results and limits: Blood held most thyroid clonotypes expanded above 0.001 frequency.

This clonotype occurred many times. Its antigen is unknown. Germline V gene data show CDR1 as SGHRS and CDR2 as YFSETQ. V was clipped by 3 bases and J by 7 bases, with 11 bases between them. The CDR3 is made up of 13 amino acids. Ophthalmopathy cases met thresholds of Clinical Activity Score at least 3, NOSPECS grade at least 4 and duration under 3 months. Clinicians diagnosed patients from clinical symptoms, serum thyroxine and TRAb, thyroid ultrasound and orbital computed tomography. What was amplified from RNA transcripts were TCR beta CDR3 regions. A set of HTBI primers served as the primers for a first-round RT-PCR of the TCR CDR3. From the multiplex PCR reads, TCRdb called clonotypes with MiXCR, one entry per CDR3 protein. The repertoire holds hundreds of thousands of distinct CDR3 sequences, with about a fifth as singletons.

The chain recombines TRBV5-1 with TRBJ2-1; D gene unclear. Sample: blood. The source of this sequence is a man aged 25-45 years with Graves' ophthalmopathy. DNA for the CDR3: TGCGCCAGCAGCTCCGAGAATAGGAATGAGCAGTTCTTC. This translates into CASSSENRNEQFF. Full variable domain (missing parts from reference TRBV5-1 and TRBJ2-1): KAGVTQTPRYLIKTRGQQVTLSCSPISGHRSVSWYQQTPGQGLQFLFEYFSETQRNKGNFPGRFSGRQFSNSRSEMNVSTLELGDSALYLCASSSENRNEQFFGPGTRLTVL.